The source of this T cell receptor (beta chain) is a study of T cell repertoires in cytomegalovirus infection. In the study overall: A matching HLA type, together with CMV infection, was signaled by public TCR beta signatures.

As concerns this clonotype: As yet, its antigen is unknown.

Via MiXCR, TCRdb re-called the reads, giving one row per CDR3 protein. The sample carries over 100,000 distinct CDR3 sequences, about 9.5% recorded once. V dropped 1 base and J dropped 6 bases, with 22 bases sitting between them. This CDR3 comprises 17 residues. CDR1 is SGHAT, CDR2 FQDESV, per germline (reference sequence). The rearrangement joins TRBV11-1 to TRBJ2-7, with D possibly TRBD2 on 6 matching bases. The TCR was taken from a human donor in good health (CMV status not recorded). Some clones in this sample may be carry-over from other donors' samples. The sequencing sample was made of PBMCs, sequenced either directly or after in vitro stimulation (not recorded which). The CDR3 loop is CASSLDSGGTRLGEQYF. For the CDR3, the DNA is TGTGCCAGCAGCTTAGACTCGGGCGGGACCCGACTCGGCGAGCAGTACTTC.